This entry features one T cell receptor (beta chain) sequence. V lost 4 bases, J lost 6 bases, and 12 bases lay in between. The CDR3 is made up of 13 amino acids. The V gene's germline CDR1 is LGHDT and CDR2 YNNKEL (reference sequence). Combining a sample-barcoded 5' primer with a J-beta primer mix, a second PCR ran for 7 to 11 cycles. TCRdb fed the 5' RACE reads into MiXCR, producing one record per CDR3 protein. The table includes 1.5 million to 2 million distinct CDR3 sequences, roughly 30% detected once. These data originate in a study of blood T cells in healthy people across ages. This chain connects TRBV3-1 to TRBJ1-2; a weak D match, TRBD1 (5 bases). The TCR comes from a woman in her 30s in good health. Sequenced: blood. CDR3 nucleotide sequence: TGTGCCAGCAGCCCCCGGGGGAGGGATGGCTACACCTTC. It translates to CASSPRGRDGYTF.